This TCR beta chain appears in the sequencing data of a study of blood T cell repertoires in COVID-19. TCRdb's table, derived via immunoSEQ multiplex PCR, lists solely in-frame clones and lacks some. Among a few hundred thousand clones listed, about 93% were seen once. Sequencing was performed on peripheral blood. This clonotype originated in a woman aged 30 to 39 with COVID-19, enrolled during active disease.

The CDR3, as DNA: TGTGCCAGCAGTTTGCACTCCCAGGGGCAAGAGCAGTACTTC. Its translation: CASSLHSQGQEQYF. This rearrangement joins TRBV28 to TRBJ2-7, with D possibly TRBD1 on 6 matching bases. CDR1 is MDHEN and CDR2 is SYDVKM in the germline V gene. The CDR3 consists of 14 residues. Trimming removed 3 bases at V and 7 bases at J, with 16 bases between.